Below are 30 T cell receptor beta chains sequenced from a single sample in a study of T cells and Merkel cell carcinoma outcomes. Method: immunoSEQ multiplex PCR; TCRdb's copy keeps in-frame clones and lacks some. Among some 6,100 clones listed, roughly 80% were seen once. The sample was tumor tissue from Merkel cell carcinoma. Source of these receptors: a human donor with Merkel cell carcinoma.

The genes are TRBV28 and TRBJ2-2; D unresolved. V was pared by 3 bases and J by 4 bases, with 6 bases between. CDR1 MDHEN and CDR2 SYDVKM come from the germline V gene. The CDR3 covers 13 residues. CDR3 residues: CASSFLLTGELFF. As DNA, the CDR3 is TGTGCCAGCAGTTTCCTCCTCACCGGGGAGCTGTTTTTT.

This chain connects TRBV19 to TRBJ2-1; no clear D gene. Per germline, CDR1 LNHDA and CDR2 SQIVND (reference sequence). V was pared by 9 bases and J by 4 bases, with 7 bases between. This CDR3 comprises 11 residues. CDR3 DNA sequence: TGTGCCAGCGGTACATACAATGAGCAGTTCTTC. It is translated as CASGTYNEQFF. The entire variable domain, with the rest obtained from reference TRBV19 and TRBJ2-1, is as follows: DGGITQSPKYLFRKEGQNVTLSCEQNLNHDAMYWYRQDPGQGLRLIYYSQIVNDFQKGDIAEGYSVSREKKESFPLTVTSAQKNPTAFYLCASGTYNEQFFGPGTRLTVL.

This clone turned up a few times. J is TRBJ1-1 and V is TRBV5-4, with a weak D call TRBD1 (5 bases). There are 16 residues in the CDR3. Germline V gene lookup returns CDR1 SGHNT and CDR2 YYREEE (reference sequence). Trimming left V 4 bases short and J 1 base short, with 17 bases between. CDR3 coding DNA: TGTGCCAGCAGCCCCGAGGGGAGACTGAGGAACACTGAAGCTTTCTTT. Protein: CASSPEGRLRNTEAFF.

Points on this clone: Other DNA sequences within the sample encode an identical CDR3. The chain uses TRBV18 and TRBJ2-5; 7 bases are shared with TRBD2. The CDR3 contains 13 residues. CDR1 and CDR2 from the germline V gene are KGHSH and LQKENI. V shed 2 bases and J 4 bases; nucleotides not matched to a gene: 1. The CDR3 sequence: CASSPGEGETQYF. The CDR3 nucleotides are TGTGCCAGCTCACCAGGGGAGGGAGAGACCCAGTACTTC.

This chain uses TRBV6-4 with TRBJ2-1; TRBD2 agrees at 9 bases. The CDR3 contains 17 residues. The germline V gene encodes CDR1 MRHNA and CDR2 SNTAGT. Trimming cost V 4 bases and J 6 bases; bases outside gene matches: 13. The CDR3 protein is CASSVATAGGPSNEQFF. For the CDR3, the DNA is TGTGCCAGCAGTGTCGCTACGGCGGGAGGGCCGTCCAATGAGCAGTTCTTC.

The gene calls are TRBV6-4 and TRBJ2-1; TRBD2 matches at 7 bases. The germline CDR1 and CDR2 sequences are MRHNA and SNTAGT. V lost 4 bases and J lost 12; bases outside the gene matches: 15. The CDR3 extends over 15 amino acids. DNA of the CDR3: TGTGCCAGCAGTGCCCTTCCATTAGGGGAGGGGTCGCAGTTCTTC. This codes for CASSALPLGEGSQFF.

This clone was counted only a few times. The chain links TRBV7-9 to TRBJ1-1; 7 bases align to TRBD1. This CDR3 comprises 16 residues. Unmatched junction bases numbered 12, after V lost 5 bases and J lost 3 bases. The germline gives CDR1 SEHNR, CDR2 FQNEAQ (reference sequence). The CDR3 nucleotides are TGTGCCAGCAGCAAAGCCGGGACAGTACTTGACACTGAAGCTTTCTTT. Translated, it gives CASSKAGTVLDTEAFF.

The chain couples TRBV29-1 to TRBJ2-5; no firm D call. V lost 7 bases and J 5 bases, leaving 17 bases between the germline ends. CDR1 and CDR2 from the germline V gene are SQVTM and ANQGSEA. The CDR3 sequence is 13 residues long. CDR3 sequence: CSARSSGGETQYF. CDR3 DNA: TGCAGCGCCAGGAGTTCGGGTGGGGAGACCCAGTACTTC.

The V gene is TRBV28, the J gene TRBJ2-1; either TRBD1 or TRBD2 may fit D (5 bases each). Looked up from germline, CDR1 is MDHEN and CDR2 is SYDVKM. The CDR3 has 12 amino acids. V lost 8 bases and J 4 bases, leaving 9 bases between the germline ends. The CDR3 protein is CASGGRYNEQFF. The CDR3 nucleotides read TGTGCCAGCGGGGGAAGATACAATGAGCAGTTCTTC.

The rearrangement links TRBV7-9 to TRBJ2-3, with 11 positions matching TRBD2. CDR3 length: 18 residues. Trimming took 5 bases from V and 2 from J; bases not matched to a gene: 12. Germline CDR1 SEHNR, CDR2 FQNEAQ (reference sequence). CDR3 coding DNA: TGTGCCAGCAGCCCCCGTGCTAGCGGGAGGCTACCCACAGATACGCAGTATTTT. This codes for CASSPRASGRLPTDTQYF.

Concerning this clone: The junction and the germline gene differ at one end; a read error may be behind it. This chain links TRBV7-7 with TRBJ2-3; D perhaps matches TRBD1 (6 bases). This CDR3 has 14 residues. Germline V gene data show CDR1 as SSHAT and CDR2 as FNYEAQ (reference sequence). The CDR3 sequence is CASSSTGSTDTQYF. CDR3 DNA: TGTGCTAGCAGTTCCACAGGGAGCACAGATACGCAGTATTTT.

A note on this clone: An end of the junction does not agree with germline; a read error may underlie this. The chain links TRBV11-3 to TRBJ2-1, with TRBD2 matching 8 bases. This CDR3 comprises 15 residues. Germline V lookup: CDR1 SGHNT, CDR2 YENEEA. The CDR3 DNA reads as TGTACCAGCAGCCGGGGGGGCGGGAGTTTTAATGAGCAGTTCTTC. Its protein is CTSSRGGGSFNEQFF.

The V call is TRBV7-9, the J call TRBJ1-1; unclear D gene. This CDR3 spans 14 amino acids. Germline lookup yields CDR1 SEHNR and CDR2 FQNEAQ (reference sequence). V shed 2 bases and J shed 8 bases, with 15 bases lying between them. The CDR3 region is CASSLPLKPLEAFF. The CDR3, as DNA: TGTGCCAGCAGCTTACCCCTAAAGCCCCTCGAAGCTTTCTTT.

This chain uses TRBV19 with TRBJ2-1, with 8 bases identical to TRBD2. The germline gives CDR1 LNHDA, CDR2 SQIVND (reference sequence). The trim removed 4 bases at V and 3 bases at J, leaving 8 bases unmatched. This CDR3 is 16 amino acids long. The CDR3 reads CASSTYSGNNYNEQFF. The DNA of the CDR3 is TGTGCCAGTAGTACGTATAGCGGGAACAACTACAATGAGCAGTTCTTC.

J is TRBJ2-1 and V is TRBV14; D is perhaps TRBD2 (6 bases). V was cut by 1 base and J by 4 bases, with 11 bases left in between. Germline lookup yields CDR1 SGHDN and CDR2 FVKESK. The CDR3 is 15 amino acids. The chain's CDR3 is CASSQVGRDYNEQFF. CDR3 nucleotide sequence: TGTGCCAGCAGCCAAGTTGGGCGGGATTACAATGAGCAGTTCTTC.

This chain joins TRBV7-9 and TRBJ1-5; perhaps TRBD1 as D (5 bases). The CDR3 contains 15 residues. CDR1 is SEHNR, CDR2 FQNEAQ, per germline (reference sequence). Trimming stripped 3 bases from V and 6 bases from J, with 15 bases between. CDR3 DNA sequence: TGTGCCAGCAGCTTCGGGACCCTTGGGATTCAGCCCCAGCATTTT. Its translation is CASSFGTLGIQPQHF.

J is TRBJ2-2 and V is TRBV27; D may match TRBD1 or TRBD2 (5 bases each). The CDR3 totals 12 residues. Trimming took 10 bases from V and 4 from J, leaving 10 bases between them. Germline-derived CDR1 and CDR2 are MNHEY and SMNVEV (reference sequence). The CDR3 loop reads CATLGVTGELFF. CDR3 DNA: TGTGCCACCTTGGGGGTCACCGGGGAGCTGTTTTTT.

This clone is a singleton in its sample. The V gene is TRBV25-1, the J gene TRBJ1-1; 8 bases align to TRBD1. The germline gives CDR1 MGHDK, CDR2 SYGVNS. The CDR3 is made up of 12 amino acids. The V gene end was trimmed by 10 bases and the J gene end by 6 bases; junction bases not matched to a gene: 7. The CDR3 here is CATPQGEPEAFF. The CDR3 DNA follows: TGTGCCACCCCACAGGGGGAGCCTGAAGCTTTCTTT.

This clone was detected once. V usage is TRBV30 and J usage is TRBJ2-7; the D gene is possibly TRBD2 (6 bases). This CDR3 has 12 residues. The V end was cut by 3 bases, the J end by 7 bases, with 13 bases between. Germline V gene lookup returns CDR1 GTSNPN and CDR2 SVGIG (reference sequence). Written as DNA, the CDR3 is TGTGCCTGGAGCCCCATTGCGGGAGAGCAGTACTTC. It specifies CAWSPIAGEQYF.

The sample holds a few counts of this clone. This chain joins TRBV5-1 and TRBJ2-7, with TRBD1 as a possible D gene (6 bases). This CDR3 has 14 residues. With 4 bases removed from V and 1 base from J, the gap between germline ends came to 12 bases. Germline assignment: CDR1 SGHRS and CDR2 YFSETQ. The CDR3 is CASSLDRPSYEQYF. The CDR3 DNA reads TGCGCCAGCAGCCTGGACAGACCTTCCTACGAGCAGTACTTC.

J is TRBJ2-3 and V is TRBV6-1, with D unresolved. Germline V lookup: CDR1 MNHNS, CDR2 SASEGT. The CDR3 covers 14 residues. V was shortened by 6 bases and J by 5 bases, with 15 bases between the two germline ends. CDR3 DNA: TGTGCCAGCAGCGCCACTATGACCGGAGATACGCAGTATTTT. As protein: CASSATMTGDTQYF.

The V gene is TRBV27, the J gene TRBJ1-5, with a possible D match to TRBD1 (5 bases). Trimming cost V 5 bases and J 5 bases, with 16 bases left between them. Per germline, CDR1 MNHEY and CDR2 SMNVEV (reference sequence). This CDR3 spans 15 amino acids. In nucleotides, the CDR3 is TGTGCCAGCAGTGCCCTCCAGGGCGCGGATCAGCCCCAGCATTTT. This translates into CASSALQGADQPQHF.

This clone occurred a few times. The rearrangement uses TRBV5-4 and TRBJ2-5; 9 bases agree with TRBD2. Germline CDR1 SGHNT, CDR2 YYREEE (reference sequence). CDR3 length equals 14 residues. Trimming took 4 bases from V and 5 from J; bases not matched to a gene: 6. The CDR3 DNA follows: TGTGCCAGCAGCCCGCGGGAGGGCGGGGAGACCCAGTACTTC. Amino acids: CASSPREGGETQYF.

This clone was seen only a few times. CDR3 DNA: TGTGCCAGCAGCTTCGACAGCCAAGAGACCCAGTACTTC. Residues: CASSFDSQETQYF. The rearrangement uses TRBV7-2 and TRBJ2-5, with a tentative D call TRBD1 (5 bases). The CDR3 covers 13 residues. Germline V gives CDR1 SGHTA, CDR2 FQGNSA. Trimming took off 3 bases at V and 1 base at J, with 6 bases between the two ends.

The chain uses TRBV5-4 and TRBJ2-7, with a weak D call TRBD2 (6 bases). V dropped 2 bases and J dropped 2 bases, with 14 bases sitting between them. The germline CDR1 and CDR2 sequences are SGHNT and YYREEE (reference sequence). The CDR3 totals 15 residues. CDR3 nucleotides: TGTGCCAGCAGCTTTTTCGGGGGTGCCGCCTACGAGCAGTACTTC. Translating it yields CASSFFGGAAYEQYF.

The chain uses TRBV28 and TRBJ2-1; D remains unclear. Germline V lookup: CDR1 MDHEN, CDR2 SYDVKM. CDR3 length: 13 amino acids. V lost 5 bases and J lost 9, with 14 bases in between. The CDR3 region has the DNA TGTGCCAGCAGTATCCTTCATAGAGGTGAGCAGTTCTTC. It is translated as CASSILHRGEQFF. The full variable domain, its missing parts supplied by reference TRBV28 and TRBJ2-1, is DVKVTQSSRYLVKRTGEKVFLECVQDMDHENMFWYRQDPGLGLRLIYFSYDVKMKEKGDIPEGYSVSREKKERFSLILESASTNQTSMYLCASSILHRGEQFFGPGTRLTVL.

The genes are TRBV7-6 and TRBJ2-3, with 8 bases fitting TRBD2. The CDR3 runs 12 residues. Germline CDR1 is SGHVS and CDR2 is FNYEAQ. Unmatched junction bases numbered 1, after V lost 5 bases and J lost 6 bases. CDR3 sequence (DNA): TGTGCCAGCAGCAAGCGGGGGGATACGCAGTATTTT. This codes for CASSKRGDTQYF.

This clone appeared a few times. This rearrangement joins TRBV28 to TRBJ2-7; D is ambiguous. V lost 6 bases and J lost 3, with 6 bases in between. Germline V gene lookup returns CDR1 MDHEN and CDR2 SYDVKM. The CDR3 sequence is 11 residues long. The CDR3 region has the DNA TGTGCCAGCAGCCCTTACTACGAGCAGTACTTC. Residues: CASSPYYEQYF.

This chain joins TRBV2 and TRBJ1-1; D not certain. The CDR3 spans 14 residues. The germline V gene has CDR1 SNHLY and CDR2 FYNNEI. Deletions cut 6 bases from V and 4 bases from J, with 15 bases between. In DNA form, the CDR3 reads TGTGCCAGCAGATTTGAGGGTGCGGGCACTGAAGCTTTCTTT. Its translation: CASRFEGAGTEAFF. The full variable domain, rest sourced from reference TRBV2 and TRBJ1-1, is EPEVTQTPSHQVTQMGQEVILRCVPISNHLYFYWYRQILGQKVEFLVSFYNNEISEKSEIFDDQFSVERPDGSNFTLKIRSTKLEDSAMYFCASRFEGAGTEAFFGQGTRLTVV.

This chain links TRBV7-9 with TRBJ2-4; no definite D call. Germline V gene lookup returns CDR1 SEHNR and CDR2 FQNEAQ (reference sequence). Trimming cost V 1 base and J 6 bases, with 13 bases left between them. The CDR3 is 15 amino acids. The CDR3 sequence is CASSLEWKISNIQYF. For the CDR3, the DNA is TGTGCCAGCAGCTTAGAATGGAAGATTTCAAACATTCAGTACTTC.